One sample yielded the 18 T cell receptor beta chains listed below, sequenced in a study of cytomegalovirus exposure and HLA in healthy donors. PCR primers comprised 60 Vbeta and 13 Jbeta primers. Measured with immunoSEQ multiplex PCR; TCRdb has only the in-frame clones, and not every one. The sample yields about 160,000 clones, roughly 85% seen once. The sequencing input was PBMCs. These receptors were collected from a male donor in good health and CMV-seronegative.

This rearrangement joins TRBV27 to TRBJ1-1; the D is unclear. Trimming left V 4 bases short and J 11 bases short, with 11 bases between. Germline V gene lookup returns CDR1 MNHEY and CDR2 SMNVEV (reference sequence). CDR3 size: 11 residues. CDR3 region: CASSSASLAFF. The CDR3 DNA reads TGTGCCAGCAGTTCTGCCAGTTTGGCTTTCTTT.

The chain uses TRBV5-1 and TRBJ2-2, with 8 bases matching TRBD1. Germline values: CDR1 SGHRS, CDR2 YFSETQ. The CDR3 sequence is 15 residues long. V was clipped by 0 bases and J by 3 bases; unmatched bases: 1. Here the CDR3 reads CASSLAGGDTGELFF. CDR3 bases: TGCGCCAGCAGCTTGGCAGGGGGCGACACCGGGGAGCTGTTTTTT.

The chain carries TRBV19 and TRBJ2-1, with D perhaps matching TRBD1 (6 bases). V lost 4 bases and J 7 bases, leaving 14 bases between the germline ends. The CDR3 is 14 amino acids. Germline V gene data show CDR1 as LNHDA and CDR2 as SQIVND (reference sequence). CDR3 sequence (DNA): TGTGCCAGTAGTAGGGACACCGGTTGGAATGAGCAGTTCTTC. Protein sequence: CASSRDTGWNEQFF. Using reference TRBV19 and TRBJ2-1 for the parts outside the CDR3, the full variable domain is DGGITQSPKYLFRKEGQNVTLSCEQNLNHDAMYWYRQDPGQGLRLIYYSQIVNDFQKGDIAEGYSVSREKKESFPLTVTSAQKNPTAFYLCASSRDTGWNEQFFGPGTRLTVL.

The chain couples TRBV28 to TRBJ2-7; 9 bases fit TRBD1. Germline V gene data show CDR1 as MDHEN and CDR2 as SYDVKM. V dropped 6 bases and J dropped 2; count of bases not matched to a gene: 11. This CDR3 contains 16 residues. The CDR3 DNA sequence: TGTGCCAGCAGCCCTTCGGCAGGGACAGGGCCCTACGAGCAGTACTTC. It specifies CASSPSAGTGPYEQYF.

The chain uses TRBV7-9 and TRBJ1-1, with unresolved D. Germline V lookup: CDR1 SEHNR, CDR2 FQNEAQ (reference sequence). This CDR3 contains 13 residues. Trimming left V 1 base short and J 5 bases short, with 8 bases between. The CDR3: CASSLVAETEAFF. The CDR3 bases are TGTGCCAGCAGCTTAGTGGCAGAAACTGAAGCTTTCTTT.

The rearrangement links TRBV7-2 to TRBJ1-2; no reliable D call. CDR3 size: 14 residues. V lost 4 bases and J 3 bases, leaving 12 bases between the germline ends. Germline assignment: CDR1 SGHTA and CDR2 FQGNSA. As DNA, the CDR3 is TGTGCCAGCAGCTCCCTCGGTGGAGACTATGGCTACACCTTC. It specifies CASSSLGGDYGYTF. Full variable domain (missing parts from reference TRBV7-2 and TRBJ1-2): GAGVSQSPSNKVTEKGKDVELRCDPISGHTALYWYRQSLGQGLEFLIYFQGNSAPDKSGLPSDRFSAERTGGSVSTLTIQRTQQEDSAVYLCASSSLGGDYGYTFGSGTRLTVV.

This chain joins TRBV9 and TRBJ1-1; D possibly corresponds to TRBD1 (6 bases). This CDR3 has 14 amino acids. CDR1 and CDR2 from the germline V gene are SGDLS and YYNGEE. Trimming shortened V by 4 bases and J by 5 bases, and 15 bases separated the two germline ends. CDR3 coding DNA: TGTGCCAGCAGCTGGGGGGGCGCGGGGACTGAAGCTTTCTTT. Encoded protein: CASSWGGAGTEAFF.

V is TRBV10-3 and J is TRBJ2-2; 10 bases match TRBD2. The trim removed 5 bases at V and 6 bases at J, leaving 9 bases unmatched. There are 16 residues in the CDR3. In germline, CDR1 is ENHRY, CDR2 SYGVKD. The CDR3 is CAISTASGSGAGELFF. The CDR3 coding sequence is TGTGCCATCAGTACCGCTAGCGGGAGCGGGGCCGGGGAGCTGTTTTTT.

Comment on this clone: A read error may account for a junction end that differs from germline. The chain links TRBV27 to TRBJ1-2; 7 positions match TRBD1. The germline gives CDR1 MNHEY, CDR2 SMNVEV (reference sequence). The CDR3 totals 13 residues. The CDR3 DNA reads TGTGCCAGCAGGGGGACAGAGTACTATGGCTGCACCTTC. This codes for CASRGTEYYGCTF.

This clone has a handful of counts. The rearrangement uses TRBV5-1 and TRBJ2-1; 8 bases agree with TRBD1. The V and J ends lost 1 base and 8 bases, in that order; junction bases with no gene match: 8. Germline V CDR1 and CDR2: SGHRS, YFSETQ. This CDR3 region has 15 residues. The CDR3 region is CASSLNRGSRDEQFF. The CDR3 DNA sequence: TGCGCCAGCAGCTTGAACAGGGGGTCCAGGGATGAGCAGTTCTTC.

The rearrangement joins TRBV9 to TRBJ1-5; D is possibly TRBD1 (5 bases). CDR1 is SGDLS and CDR2 is YYNGEE in the germline V gene. The CDR3 consists of 14 residues. Trimming removed 3 bases from V and 4 bases from J, with 11 bases in between. The chain's CDR3 is CASSGGTANQPQHF. The CDR3, as DNA: TGTGCCAGCAGCGGGGGGACTGCTAATCAGCCCCAGCATTTT.

V is TRBV13 and J is TRBJ1-6; 11 bases are a match to TRBD1. V gave up 2 bases and J gave up 10 bases; unmatched junction bases: 4. Germline CDR1 and CDR2: PRHDT and FYEKMQ (reference sequence). CDR3 length: 15 residues. The CDR3 is CASSLKGQGASPLHF. For the CDR3, the DNA is TGTGCCAGCAGCTTAAAAGGACAGGGGGCCTCACCCCTCCACTTT.

This clone has a handful of counts. This sequence joins TRBV7-3 and TRBJ2-3; 9 nucleotides line up with TRBD2. The junction had 3 bases not matched to a gene; V was cut back by 2 bases and J by 3 bases. Germline CDR1 reads SGHTA; CDR2 reads FQGTGA. This CDR3 has 15 residues. CDR3 sequence reads: CASSLQAGGTDTQYF. CDR3 nucleotide sequence: TGTGCCAGCAGCTTACAAGCGGGGGGAACAGATACGCAGTATTTT.

The chain uses TRBV6-5 and TRBJ1-1; the D gene is possibly TRBD1 (5 bases). The CDR3 has 15 amino acids. With 8 bases removed from V and 0 bases from J, the gap between germline ends came to 16 bases. Germline values: CDR1 MNHEY, CDR2 SVGAGI. The CDR3 DNA follows: TGTGCCAGCCAGGGTCAGGGTAGCATGAACACTGAAGCTTTCTTT. Translating it yields CASQGQGSMNTEAFF.

The V gene is TRBV11-3, the J gene TRBJ2-1, with D uncertain. Germline V gives CDR1 SGHNT, CDR2 YENEEA. This CDR3 region has 12 residues. The ends were cut back, 5 bases at V and 8 bases at J, with 10 bases in the middle. DNA of the CDR3: TGTGCCAGCAGCACAAGACGGGATGAGCAGTTCTTC. Translated, it gives CASSTRRDEQFF.

The chain links TRBV6-5 to TRBJ2-7; D might be TRBD1 (5 bases). V dropped 2 bases and J dropped 5 bases, with 16 bases sitting between them. Per the germline V gene, CDR1 is MNHEY and CDR2 is SVGAGI. This CDR3 has 15 amino acids. DNA for the CDR3: TGTGCCAGCAGTTACCGCCCCGCCCAAGGGGACGAGCAGTACTTC. Amino acid sequence: CASSYRPAQGDEQYF.

CDR3 sequence: CASSSMGSRGEQFF. CDR3 bases: TGTGCCAGCAGCTCCATGGGGTCGCGGGGTGAGCAGTTCTTC. The genes are TRBV5-6 and TRBJ2-1, with D maybe TRBD2 (6 bases). The CDR3 covers 14 residues. Germline-derived CDR1 and CDR2 are SGHDT and YYEEEE. Trimming removed 3 bases at V and 9 bases at J, with 16 bases between.

This clone was found a few times. The V gene is TRBV30, the J gene TRBJ1-1; D not resolved. This CDR3 comprises 11 residues. CDR1 GTSNPN and CDR2 SVGIG come from the germline V gene (reference sequence). Trimming shortened V by 2 bases and J by 8 bases, and 9 bases separated the two germline ends. The CDR3 spells CAWSPRGEAFF. In nucleotides, the CDR3 is TGTGCCTGGAGTCCGCGGGGAGAAGCTTTCTTT.